These T cell receptor beta chains were read from a single sample in a study of CD8+CD57+ T cells in acquired aplastic anemia. MiXCR, applied by TCRdb to the reads, yields one record per CDR3 protein. This sample has 300,000 or so distinct CDR3 sequences, with roughly half found just once. Sequenced input: sorted CD4+, CD8+, or CD8+CD57+ T cells (not recorded which) from PBMCs. All receptors derive from a human donor with severe aplastic anemia or a healthy control (not recorded which). Both conserved end residues are part of each CDR3. D genes are given only for firm matches. The listing skips clone size in some rows; elsewhere it reads once, few, many or a size class.

abundance: .; len: 14; v_gene: TRBV6-5; j_gene: TRBJ1-1; d_gene: .; CDR3aa: CASSYEGGPDEAFF; CDR3nt: TGTGCCAGCAGTTACGAGGGGGGACCCGATGAAGCTTTCTTT
abundance: .; len: 13; v_gene: TRBV5-1; j_gene: TRBJ1-6; d_gene: .; CDR3aa: CASRSRYNSPLHF; CDR3nt: TGCGCCAGCAGGTCCAGGTATAATTCACCCCTCCACTTT
abundance: many; len: 13; v_gene: TRBV10-2; j_gene: TRBJ1-1; d_gene: .; CDR3aa: CASSEWGATEAFF; CDR3nt: TGCGCCAGCAGTGAGTGGGGGGCCACTGAAGCTTTCTTT
abundance: .; len: 15; v_gene: TRBV7-9; j_gene: TRBJ2-7; d_gene: TRBD1; CDR3aa: CASSLDPGQGYEQYF; CDR3nt: TGTGCCAGCAGCTTAGATCCGGGACAGGGCTACGAGCAGTACTTC
abundance: .; len: 12; v_gene: TRBV20-1; j_gene: TRBJ1-4; d_gene: .; CDR3aa: CSATRRPEKLFF; CDR3nt: TGCAGTGCGACCAGGAGGCCTGAAAAACTGTTTTTT
abundance: .; len: 15; v_gene: TRBV7-2; j_gene: TRBJ2-1; d_gene: TRBD1; CDR3aa: CASSPGQGARNGLFF; CDR3nt: TGTGCCAGCAGCCCCGGACAGGGGGCGAGAAATGGGCTGTTCTTC
abundance: many; len: 15; v_gene: TRBV6-6; j_gene: TRBJ1-6; d_gene: TRBD1; CDR3aa: CASSYSGQTNSPLHF; CDR3nt: TGTGCCAGCAGTTACTCGGGACAGACAAATTCACCCCTCCACTTT
abundance: .; len: 15; v_gene: TRBV2; j_gene: TRBJ2-7; d_gene: .; CDR3aa: CASTREGGPSYEQYF; CDR3nt: TGTGCCAGCACGAGAGAGGGCGGGCCCTCCTACGAGCAGTACTTC
abundance: .; len: 15; v_gene: TRBV7-9; j_gene: TRBJ2-7; d_gene: .; CDR3aa: CASSVGLDPAYEQYF; CDR3nt: TGTGCCAGCAGCGTAGGGTTAGATCCGGCCTACGAGCAGTACTTC
abundance: once; len: 13; v_gene: TRBV12-3/TRBV12-4; j_gene: TRBJ1-2; d_gene: TRBD1; CDR3aa: CASRDDRGYGYTF; CDR3nt: TGTGCCAGCAGAGACGACAGGGGATATGGCTACACCTTC
abundance: many; len: 16; v_gene: TRBV9; j_gene: TRBJ2-1; d_gene: TRBD1; CDR3aa: CASSVSPGTGTDEQFF; CDR3nt: TGTGCCAGCAGCGTTAGCCCCGGGACAGGGACCGATGAGCAGTTCTTC
abundance: .; len: 17; v_gene: TRBV7-8; j_gene: TRBJ1-3; d_gene: TRBD1; CDR3aa: CASSLVPGQGAGNTIYF; CDR3nt: TGTGCCAGCAGCTTAGTGCCAGGACAGGGGGCTGGAAACACCATATATTTT
abundance: .; len: 12; v_gene: TRBV2; j_gene: TRBJ1-1; d_gene: .; CDR3aa: CASIGGGLGAFF; CDR3nt: TGTGCCAGCATAGGGGGAGGACTTGGGGCTTTCTTT
abundance: .; len: 18; v_gene: TRBV7-9; j_gene: TRBJ2-1; d_gene: .; CDR3aa: CASEQQTESFLGYNEQFF; CDR3nt: TGTGCCAGCGAGCAACAGACAGAATCCTTCCTGGGTTACAATGAGCAGTTCTTC
abundance: .; len: 18; v_gene: TRBV19; j_gene: TRBJ1-1; d_gene: .; CDR3aa: CASSIVEVTGIMNTEAFF; CDR3nt: TGTGCCAGTAGTATAGTTGAGGTGACAGGAATCATGAACACTGAAGCTTTCTTT
abundance: few; len: 14; v_gene: TRBV7-6; j_gene: TRBJ2-1; d_gene: .; CDR3aa: CASSQVGGGHEQFF; CDR3nt: TGTGCCAGCAGCCAAGTAGGGGGGGGGCATGAGCAGTTCTTC
abundance: .; len: 15; v_gene: TRBV11-1; j_gene: TRBJ2-2; d_gene: TRBD1; CDR3aa: CASSFRDRDTGELFF; CDR3nt: TGTGCCAGCAGCTTCCGGGACAGAGACACCGGGGAGCTGTTTTTT
abundance: many; len: 13; v_gene: TRBV20-1; j_gene: TRBJ1-6; d_gene: .; CDR3aa: CSARESGSSPLHF; CDR3nt: TGCAGTGCTAGAGAGTCGGGGTCATCACCCCTCCACTTT
abundance: .; len: 13; v_gene: TRBV7-9; j_gene: TRBJ1-2; d_gene: .; CDR3aa: CASSLGQTYGYTF; CDR3nt: TGTGCCAGCAGCTTAGGCCAGACCTATGGCTACACCTTC
abundance: many; len: 15; v_gene: TRBV6-5; j_gene: TRBJ2-7; d_gene: TRBD2; CDR3aa: CASSPWRGGLHEQYF; CDR3nt: TGTGCCAGCAGCCCGTGGCGGGGGGGCCTCCACGAGCAGTACTTC
abundance: many; len: 13; v_gene: TRBV6-5; j_gene: TRBJ2-1; d_gene: .; CDR3aa: CASSRRTWFEQFF; CDR3nt: TGTGCCAGCAGTCGCCGAACGTGGTTTGAGCAGTTCTTC
abundance: .; len: 15; v_gene: TRBV7-2; j_gene: TRBJ2-2; d_gene: .; CDR3aa: CASSLVAGNTGELFF; CDR3nt: TGTGCCAGCAGCTTAGTGGCGGGGAACACCGGGGAGCTGTTTTTT
abundance: .; len: 17; v_gene: TRBV20-1; j_gene: TRBJ2-3; d_gene: TRBD2; CDR3aa: CSVKSRLAGLSTDTQYF; CDR3nt: TGCAGTGTCAAGAGCCGTCTAGCGGGATTGAGCACAGATACGCAGTATTTT
abundance: .; len: 12; v_gene: TRBV20-1; j_gene: TRBJ2-1; d_gene: .; CDR3aa: CSARPSYNEQFF; CDR3nt: TGCAGTGCTAGGCCGAGTTACAATGAGCAGTTCTTC
abundance: many; len: 16; v_gene: TRBV5-1; j_gene: TRBJ2-5; d_gene: TRBD1; CDR3aa: CASSLGATGGQETQYF; CDR3nt: TGCGCCAGCAGCTTGGGGGCGACAGGGGGCCAAGAGACCCAGTACTTC